The source of this TCR beta chain is a study of cytomegalovirus exposure and HLA in healthy donors. Findings and caveats of the study: Prior analysis indicated that the majority of TCR beta V segments exhibited productivity approximately 87% or approximately 30% of the time.

This clone was found a few times. What it binds is not known. The PCR contained 60 Vbeta and 13 Jbeta primers. Profiling relied on immunoSEQ multiplex PCR, and the TCRdb table lists in-frame clones only, not all of them. Counted here are more than 85,000 clones, 55% to 75% occurring once; the ten biggest clones make up under 6.5%. Sequenced: PBMCs. The TCR originated in a woman in her seventies in good health and CMV-seropositive.

The CDR3 reads CASSFNGRGSTDTQYF. For the CDR3, the DNA is TGTGCCAGCAGCTTTAACGGTAGGGGGAGCACAGATACGCAGTATTTT. The chain employs TRBV7-3 and TRBJ2-3; D might be TRBD1 (6 bases). This CDR3 region has 16 residues. Trimming took 3 bases from V and 0 from J, leaving 13 bases between them. Germline V lookup: CDR1 SGHTA, CDR2 FQGTGA. Together with reference TRBV7-3 and TRBJ2-3, the CDR3 gives the full variable domain: GAGVSQTPSNKVTEKGKYVELRCDPISGHTALYWYRQSLGQGPEFLIYFQGTGAADDSGLPNDRFFAVRPEGSVSTLKIQRTERGDSAVYLCASSFNGRGSTDTQYFGPGTRLTVL.